Reported below is one T cell receptor (beta chain). The target antigen is unknown. These data come from a study of OX40 agonist ivuxolimab in advanced cancers. On the study more broadly: Cancers in dose escalation were hepatocellular, melanoma, renal cell and head and neck. Past anti-PD-1, anti-PD-L1 or anti-CTLA-4 therapy was accepted, and 40% had received some. Broader study findings: Also present in some nonresponders was a low level of normalized T-cell clonal expansion.

The assay was immunoSEQ multiplex PCR, and TCRdb's table has in-frame clones only and misses some. The sample lists about 54,000 clones, approximately 90% occurring once. The CDR3 has 17 residues. CDR1 is LNHDA and CDR2 is SQIVND in the germline V gene (reference sequence). J gave up 1 base and V 1 base, and 9 bases lay outside the gene matches. This clonotype originated in an adult with an advanced solid tumor such as melanoma, head and neck, liver or kidney cancer. The material sequenced was CD4+ or CD8+ T cells sorted from blood, taken in a trial of the OX40 agonist ivuxolimab. The chain recombines TRBV19 with TRBJ2-7; 8 bases map to TRBD2. CDR3 DNA sequence: TGTGCCAGTAGTATAGGTACTCGCGGGAGGAGGTCCTACGAGCAGTACTTC. Encoded protein: CASSIGTRGRRSYEQYF.